These 9 T cell receptor beta chains were sequenced from one sample in a study of T cells in Graves' hyperthyroidism and ophthalmopathy. TCR beta CDR3 regions were amplified from RNA. The TCR CDR3 first-round RT-PCR relied on the HTBI primer set. TCRdb called the multiplex PCR reads again in MiXCR, with one record for every CDR3 protein. In the table there are some 700,000 distinct CDR3 sequences, roughly 17% of which are singletons. Sequencing used blood. The receptors stem from a man aged 45 to 65 with Graves' hyperthyroidism.

This clonotype was recorded a few times. The junction departs from the called germline gene at one end, perhaps through a read error. The chain combines TRBV3-1 with TRBJ2-2; 15 bases are a match to TRBD2. This CDR3 spans 19 amino acids. Germline loops: CDR1 LGHDT, CDR2 YNNKEL (reference sequence). CDR3 sequence reads: CASSQPFTGTSGRTGELLF. CDR3 DNA: TGTGCCAGCAGCCAACCCTTCACGGGGACTAGCGGGAGGACCGGGGAGCTGTTGTTT.

This clonotype was counted many times. This chain links TRBV2 with TRBJ2-7; 7 bases match TRBD1. Germline assignment: CDR1 SNHLY and CDR2 FYNNEI. The J segment lost 6 bases and the V segment lost 7 bases, leaving 9 bases of the junction unmatched. The CDR3 is made up of 13 amino acids. The CDR3 protein is CASKGAGSAEQYF. In nucleotides, the CDR3 is TGTGCCAGCAAGGGGGCTGGGTCGGCCGAGCAGTACTTC.

V usage is TRBV12-3 or TRBV12-4 and J usage is TRBJ2-5; D remains ambiguous. The CDR3 has 15 residues. V lost 6 bases and J 1 base, leaving 15 bases between the germline ends. The DNA of the CDR3 is TGTGCCAGCAGAGACGATGGGGTACGCCAAGAGACCCAGTACTTC. It encodes CASRDDGVRQETQYF.

On this clonotype itself: Relative to the germline gene, one junction end is altered; a read error may explain this. The chain recombines TRBV27 with TRBJ1-1; no clear D gene. Germline-derived CDR1 and CDR2 are MNHEY and SMNVEV (reference sequence). The CDR3 is 16 residues long. CDR3 DNA: TGTGCCAGCGGTTTATCCCCGGCACCCCATAACACTGAAGCTTTCTTT. It translates to CASGLSPAPHNTEAFF.

This chain links TRBV29-1 with TRBJ2-1; D ambiguous. Germline V gene data show CDR1 as SQVTM and CDR2 as ANQGSEA. The CDR3 covers 11 residues. V was shortened by 7 bases and J by 4 bases, with 8 bases between the two germline ends. DNA of the CDR3: TGCAGCGGTCGGTTTTACAATGAGCAGTTCTTC. Residues: CSGRFYNEQFF.

This clonotype occurred many times. The rearrangement links TRBV28 to TRBJ1-1; TRBD1 agrees at 8 bases. Germline V gene data show CDR1 as MDHEN and CDR2 as SYDVKM. The CDR3 sequence is 15 residues long. J gave up 1 base and V 7 bases, and 8 bases lay outside the gene matches. The CDR3 DNA is TGTGCCAGCACCCGACAGGGGACATCGAACACTGAAGCTTTCTTT. This encodes CASTRQGTSNTEAFF.

The chain couples TRBV28 to TRBJ2-7; 13 bases agree with TRBD2. CDR3 size: 20 residues. Trimming removed 4 bases from V and 6 bases from J; junction bases left unmatched: 21. The V gene's germline CDR1 is MDHEN and CDR2 SYDVKM. CDR3 DNA sequence: TGTGCCAGCAGTTCCGCGGGTGGACTAGCGGGAGAAGTCTTTGGGTCCGAGCAGTACTTC. It translates to CASSSAGGLAGEVFGSEQYF.

The chain uses TRBV6-5 and TRBJ2-3; 12 bases align to TRBD2. The V gene's germline CDR1 is MNHEY and CDR2 SVGAGI. The CDR3 consists of 16 residues. V lost 2 bases and J lost 3; bases outside the gene matches: 3. The CDR3 sequence is CASSYPGTSGTDTQYF. The CDR3 DNA reads as TGTGCCAGCAGTTACCCTGGGACTAGCGGGACAGATACGCAGTATTTT.

This clonotype was seen repeatedly, ten times or more. This chain links TRBV6-1 with TRBJ2-7; 8 nucleotides match TRBD1. Germline V lookup: CDR1 MNHNS, CDR2 SASEGT. J lost 5 bases, V lost 6 bases, and 12 bases had no gene match. This CDR3 region has 15 residues. CDR3 loop: CASRPTQQGAHEQYF. The CDR3 coding sequence is TGTGCCAGCAGACCCACCCAGCAGGGGGCCCACGAGCAGTACTTC.